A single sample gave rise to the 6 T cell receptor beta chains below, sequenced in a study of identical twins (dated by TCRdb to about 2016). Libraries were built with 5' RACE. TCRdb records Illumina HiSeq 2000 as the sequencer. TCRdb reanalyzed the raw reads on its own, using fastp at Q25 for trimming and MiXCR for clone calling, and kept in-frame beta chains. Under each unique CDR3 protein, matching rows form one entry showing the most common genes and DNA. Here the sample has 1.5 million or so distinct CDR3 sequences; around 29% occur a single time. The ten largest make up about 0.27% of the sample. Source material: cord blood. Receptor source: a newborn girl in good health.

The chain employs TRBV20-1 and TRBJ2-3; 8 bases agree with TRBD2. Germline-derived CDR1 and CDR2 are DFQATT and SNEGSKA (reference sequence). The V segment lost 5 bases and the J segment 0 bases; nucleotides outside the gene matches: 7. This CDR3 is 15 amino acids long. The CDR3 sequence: CSAPRLAPSTDTQYF. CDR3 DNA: TGCAGTGCTCCGCGACTAGCGCCTAGCACAGATACGCAGTATTTT.

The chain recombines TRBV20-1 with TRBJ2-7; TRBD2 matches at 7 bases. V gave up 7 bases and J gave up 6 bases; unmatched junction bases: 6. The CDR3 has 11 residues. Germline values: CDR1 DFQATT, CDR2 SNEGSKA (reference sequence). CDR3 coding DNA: TGCAGTGGCGGGGGTTCCGGCGAGCAGTACTTC. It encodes CSGGGSGEQYF.

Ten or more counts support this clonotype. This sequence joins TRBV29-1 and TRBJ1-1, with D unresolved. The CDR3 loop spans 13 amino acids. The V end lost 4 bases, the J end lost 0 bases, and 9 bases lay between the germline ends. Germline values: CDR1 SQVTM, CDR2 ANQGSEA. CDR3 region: CSVGFRLNTEAFF. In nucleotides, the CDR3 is TGCAGCGTTGGGTTCAGGCTGAACACTGAAGCTTTCTTT.

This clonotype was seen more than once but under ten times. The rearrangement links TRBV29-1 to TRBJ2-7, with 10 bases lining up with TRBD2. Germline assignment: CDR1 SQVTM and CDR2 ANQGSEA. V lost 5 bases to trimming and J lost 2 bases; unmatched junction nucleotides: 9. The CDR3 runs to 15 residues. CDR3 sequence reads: CSVRPSSGRAYEQYF. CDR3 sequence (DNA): TGCAGCGTTCGGCCCTCTAGCGGGAGAGCCTACGAGCAGTACTTC.

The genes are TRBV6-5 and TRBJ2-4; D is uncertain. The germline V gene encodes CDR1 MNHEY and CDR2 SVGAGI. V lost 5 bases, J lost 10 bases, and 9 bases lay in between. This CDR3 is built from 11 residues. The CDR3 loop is CASSNDAIQYF. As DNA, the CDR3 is TGTGCCAGCAGTAACGACGCAATTCAGTACTTC.

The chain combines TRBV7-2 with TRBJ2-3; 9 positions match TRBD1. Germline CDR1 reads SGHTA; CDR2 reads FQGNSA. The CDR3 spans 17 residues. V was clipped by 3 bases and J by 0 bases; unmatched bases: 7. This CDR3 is CASSFAGTGPSTDTQYF. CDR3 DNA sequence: TGTGCCAGCAGCTTCGCCGGGACAGGGCCTAGCACAGATACGCAGTATTTT.